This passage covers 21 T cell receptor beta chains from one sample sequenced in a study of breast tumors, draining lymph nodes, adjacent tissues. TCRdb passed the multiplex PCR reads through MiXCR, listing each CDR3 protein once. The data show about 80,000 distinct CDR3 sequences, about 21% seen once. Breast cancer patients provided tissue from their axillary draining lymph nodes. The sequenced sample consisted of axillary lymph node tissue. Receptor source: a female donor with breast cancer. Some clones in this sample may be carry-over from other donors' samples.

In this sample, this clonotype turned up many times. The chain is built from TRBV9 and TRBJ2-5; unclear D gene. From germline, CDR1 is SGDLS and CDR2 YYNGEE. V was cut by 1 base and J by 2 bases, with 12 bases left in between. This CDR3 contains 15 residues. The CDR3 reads CASSVHGAPQETQYF. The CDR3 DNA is TGTGCCAGCAGCGTACATGGAGCCCCTCAAGAGACCCAGTACTTC. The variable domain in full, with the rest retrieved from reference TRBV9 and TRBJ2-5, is DSGVTQTPKHLITATGQRVTLRCSPRSGDLSVYWYQQSLDQGLQFLIQYYNGEERAKGNILERFSAQQFPDLHSELNLSSLELGDSALYFCASSVHGAPQETQYFGPGTRLLVL.

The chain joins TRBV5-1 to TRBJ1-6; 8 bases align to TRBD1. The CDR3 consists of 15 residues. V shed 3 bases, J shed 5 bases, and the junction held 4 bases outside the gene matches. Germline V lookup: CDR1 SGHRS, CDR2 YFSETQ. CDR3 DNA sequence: TGCGCCAGCAGCTCCGGGACAGGCAATAATTCACCCCTCCACTTT. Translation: CASSSGTGNNSPLHF.

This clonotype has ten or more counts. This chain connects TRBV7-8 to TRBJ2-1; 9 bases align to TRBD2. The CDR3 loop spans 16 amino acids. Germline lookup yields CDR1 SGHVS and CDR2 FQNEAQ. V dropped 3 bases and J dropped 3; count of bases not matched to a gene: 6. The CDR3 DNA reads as TGTGCCAGCAGCTTCTTTCCGCGGGGGGGCTACAATGAGCAGTTCTTC. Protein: CASSFFPRGGYNEQFF.

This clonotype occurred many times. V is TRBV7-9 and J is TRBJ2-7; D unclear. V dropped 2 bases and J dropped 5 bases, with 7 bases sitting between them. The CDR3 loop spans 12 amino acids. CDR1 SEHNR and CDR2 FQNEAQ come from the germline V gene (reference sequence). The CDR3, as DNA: TGTGCCAGCAGCTTATCCCCCCACGAGCAGTACTTC. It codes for CASSLSPHEQYF.

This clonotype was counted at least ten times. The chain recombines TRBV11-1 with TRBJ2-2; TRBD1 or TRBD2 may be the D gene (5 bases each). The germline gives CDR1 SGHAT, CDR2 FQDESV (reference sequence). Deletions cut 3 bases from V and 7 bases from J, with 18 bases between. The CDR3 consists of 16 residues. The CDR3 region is CASSFGTFGSGGELFF. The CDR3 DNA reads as TGTGCCAGCAGCTTTGGGACCTTCGGAAGTGGCGGGGAGCTGTTTTTT.

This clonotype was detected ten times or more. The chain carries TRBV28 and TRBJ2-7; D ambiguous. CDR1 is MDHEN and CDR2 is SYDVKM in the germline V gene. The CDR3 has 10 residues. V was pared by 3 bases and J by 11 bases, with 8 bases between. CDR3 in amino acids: CASSFGREYF. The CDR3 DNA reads TGTGCCAGCAGTTTTGGCCGTGAGTACTTC. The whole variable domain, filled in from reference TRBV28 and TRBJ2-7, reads DVKVTQSSRYLVKRTGEKVFLECVQDMDHENMFWYRQDPGLGLRLIYFSYDVKMKEKGDIPEGYSVSREKKERFSLILESASTNQTSMYLCASSFGREYFGPGTRLTVT.

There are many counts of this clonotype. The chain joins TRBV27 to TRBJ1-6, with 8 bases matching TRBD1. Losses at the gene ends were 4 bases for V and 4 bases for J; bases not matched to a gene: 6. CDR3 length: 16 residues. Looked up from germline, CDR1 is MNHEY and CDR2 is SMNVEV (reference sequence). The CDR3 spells CASSSDRVLYNSPLHF. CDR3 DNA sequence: TGTGCCAGCAGTTCGGACAGGGTTCTTTATAATTCACCCCTCCACTTT.

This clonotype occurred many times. CDR3 DNA: TGTGCCAGCAGCCTGTTGGGGCCTGGAAACACCATATATTTT. This encodes CASSLLGPGNTIYF. The chain combines TRBV5-6 with TRBJ1-3; maybe TRBD1 (5 bases). V dropped 4 bases and J dropped 2 bases, with 10 bases sitting between them. Germline CDR1 and CDR2: SGHDT and YYEEEE. The CDR3 spans 14 residues.

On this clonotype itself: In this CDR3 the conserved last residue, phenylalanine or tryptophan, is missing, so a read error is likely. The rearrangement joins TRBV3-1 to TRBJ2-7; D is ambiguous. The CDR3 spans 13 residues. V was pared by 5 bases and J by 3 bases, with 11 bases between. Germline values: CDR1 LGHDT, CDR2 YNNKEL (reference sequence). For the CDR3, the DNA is TGTGCCAGCAGCGCGTTCCAACTCTACGAGCAGTACCTC. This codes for CASSAFQLYEQYL.

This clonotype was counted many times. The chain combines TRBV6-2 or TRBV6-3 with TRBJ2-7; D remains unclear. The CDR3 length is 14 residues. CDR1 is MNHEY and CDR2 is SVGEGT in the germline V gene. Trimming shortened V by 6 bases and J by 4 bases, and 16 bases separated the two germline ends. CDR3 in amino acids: CASRQGVGPYEQYF. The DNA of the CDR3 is TGTGCCAGCAGACAAGGAGTGGGCCCGTACGAGCAGTACTTC.

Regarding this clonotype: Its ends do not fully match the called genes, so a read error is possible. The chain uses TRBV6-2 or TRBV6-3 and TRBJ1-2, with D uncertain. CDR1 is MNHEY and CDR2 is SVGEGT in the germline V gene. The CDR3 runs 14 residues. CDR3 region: CASTLDGQGYGCTF. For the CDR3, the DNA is TGTGCCAGCACCCTGGACGGTCAAGGCTATGGCTGCACCTTC.

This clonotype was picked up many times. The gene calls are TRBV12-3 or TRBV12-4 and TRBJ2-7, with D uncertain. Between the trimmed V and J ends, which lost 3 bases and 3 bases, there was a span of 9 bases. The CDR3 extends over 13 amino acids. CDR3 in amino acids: CASSFFGYYEQYF. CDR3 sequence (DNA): TGTGCCAGCAGTTTTTTCGGGTACTACGAGCAGTACTTC.

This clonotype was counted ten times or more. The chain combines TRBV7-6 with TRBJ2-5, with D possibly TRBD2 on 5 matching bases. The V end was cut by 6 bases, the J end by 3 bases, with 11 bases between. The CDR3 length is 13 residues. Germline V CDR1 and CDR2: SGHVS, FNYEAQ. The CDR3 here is CASRGDLEETQYF. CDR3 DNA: TGTGCCAGCAGGGGAGACCTAGAAGAGACCCAGTACTTC.

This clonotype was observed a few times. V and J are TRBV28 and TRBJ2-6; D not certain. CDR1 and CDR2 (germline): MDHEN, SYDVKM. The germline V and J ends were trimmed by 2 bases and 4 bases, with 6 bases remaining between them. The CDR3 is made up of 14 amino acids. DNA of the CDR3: TGTGCCAGCAGTTTAGCGGAAGGGGCCAACGTCCTGACTTTC. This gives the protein CASSLAEGANVLTF.

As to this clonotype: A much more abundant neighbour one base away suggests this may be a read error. The chain's CDR3 is CASSLARTGDGYTF. The CDR3 DNA follows: TGCGCCAGCAGCTTGGCCAGGACAGGGGATGGCTACACCTTC. This chain joins TRBV5-1 and TRBJ1-2, with TRBD1 matching over 9 bases. Per the germline V gene, CDR1 is SGHRS and CDR2 is YFSETQ. Unmatched junction bases numbered 3, after V lost 0 bases and J lost 6 bases. The CDR3 contains 14 residues.

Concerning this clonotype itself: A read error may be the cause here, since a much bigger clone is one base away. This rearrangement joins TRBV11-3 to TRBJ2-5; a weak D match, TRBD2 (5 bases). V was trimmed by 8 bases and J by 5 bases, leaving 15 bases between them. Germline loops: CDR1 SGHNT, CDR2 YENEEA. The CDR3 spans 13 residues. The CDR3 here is CASDVGVEETQYF. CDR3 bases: TGTGCCAGCGACGTGGGAGTCGAGGAGACCCAGTACTTC. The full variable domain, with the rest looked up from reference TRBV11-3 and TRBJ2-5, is EAGVVQSPRYKIIEKKQPVAFWCNPISGHNTLYWYLQNLGQGPELLIRYENEEAVDDSQLPKDRFSAERLKGVDSTLKIQPAELGDSAVYLCASDVGVEETQYFGPGTRLLVL.

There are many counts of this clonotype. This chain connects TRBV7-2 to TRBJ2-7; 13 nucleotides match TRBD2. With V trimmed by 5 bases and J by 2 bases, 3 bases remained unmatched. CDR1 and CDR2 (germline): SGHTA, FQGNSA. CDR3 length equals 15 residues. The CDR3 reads CASSLGLAGAYEQYF. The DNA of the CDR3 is TGTGCCAGCAGCCTAGGACTAGCGGGAGCCTACGAGCAGTACTTC.

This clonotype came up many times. CDR3 sequence (DNA): TGTGCCACCAAGGACAGGACCCATGAGCAGTTCTTC. Encoded protein: CATKDRTHEQFF. This rearrangement joins TRBV7-8 to TRBJ2-1, with 7 bases identical to TRBD1. The CDR3 consists of 12 residues. Unmatched junction bases numbered 8, after V lost 10 bases and J lost 8 bases. The germline CDR1 and CDR2 sequences are SGHVS and FQNEAQ.

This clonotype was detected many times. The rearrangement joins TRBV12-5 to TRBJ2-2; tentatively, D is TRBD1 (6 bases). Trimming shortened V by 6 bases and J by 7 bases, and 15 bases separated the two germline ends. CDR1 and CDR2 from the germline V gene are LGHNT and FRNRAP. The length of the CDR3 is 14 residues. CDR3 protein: CASGTGTSLGELFF. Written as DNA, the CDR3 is TGTGCTAGTGGCACCGGGACATCCCTCGGGGAGCTGTTTTTT.

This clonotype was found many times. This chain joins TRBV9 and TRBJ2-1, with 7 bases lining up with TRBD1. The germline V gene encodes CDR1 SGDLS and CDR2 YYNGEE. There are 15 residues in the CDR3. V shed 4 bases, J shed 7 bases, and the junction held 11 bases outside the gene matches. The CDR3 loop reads CASSTHRGIGNEQFF. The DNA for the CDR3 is TGTGCCAGCAGCACCCACAGGGGAATCGGGAATGAGCAGTTCTTC.

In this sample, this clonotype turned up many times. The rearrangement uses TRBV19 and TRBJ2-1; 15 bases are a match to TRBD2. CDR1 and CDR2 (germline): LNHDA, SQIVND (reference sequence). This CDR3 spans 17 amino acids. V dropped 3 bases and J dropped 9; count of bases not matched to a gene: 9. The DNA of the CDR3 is TGTGCCAGTAGTATGGGAGCGCCGGGACTAGCGGGGGGTGAGCAGTTCTTC. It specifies CASSMGAPGLAGGEQFF.